The sequence of this TCR beta chain was determined in a study of identical twins. TCRdb ran MiXCR on the 5' RACE reads and lists one entry per CDR3 protein. The table shows 500,000 to 600,000 distinct CDR3 sequences, with 20% to 25% occurring only once. Points from the study as a whole: Researchers caution that invariant MAIT and iNKT cells could partly confound zero-insertion analyses.

A word on this clonotype: Its matching antigen is unknown.

The ends were cut back, 5 bases at V and 1 base at J, with 14 bases in the middle. CDR3 length: 15 residues. Germline V gene data show CDR1 as SGHAT and CDR2 as FQNNGV. The data also belong to a second study, concerning T cells expressing NK-cell markers.

The sample was CD4+ T cells sorted from blood. The chain recombines TRBV11-2 with TRBJ2-5; D possibly corresponds to TRBD2 (5 bases). The sequence was collected from a woman under 30 in good health. This CDR3 reads CASSDSRAAQETQYF. The CDR3 DNA is TGTGCCAGCAGCGATTCCCGAGCGGCCCAAGAGACCCAGTACTTC.